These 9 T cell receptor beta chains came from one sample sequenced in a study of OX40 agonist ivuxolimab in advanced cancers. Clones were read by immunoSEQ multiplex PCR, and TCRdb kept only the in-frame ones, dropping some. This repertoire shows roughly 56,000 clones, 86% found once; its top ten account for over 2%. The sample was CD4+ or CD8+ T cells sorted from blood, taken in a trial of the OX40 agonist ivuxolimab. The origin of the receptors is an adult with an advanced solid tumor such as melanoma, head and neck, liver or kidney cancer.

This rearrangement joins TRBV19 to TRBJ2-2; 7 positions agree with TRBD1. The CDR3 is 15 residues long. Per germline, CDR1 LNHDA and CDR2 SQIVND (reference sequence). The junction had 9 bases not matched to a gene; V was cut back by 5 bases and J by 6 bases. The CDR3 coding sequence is TGTGCCAGTAGTTCGGCGACAGGGCTGGCCGGGGAGCTGTTTTTT. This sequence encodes CASSSATGLAGELFF.

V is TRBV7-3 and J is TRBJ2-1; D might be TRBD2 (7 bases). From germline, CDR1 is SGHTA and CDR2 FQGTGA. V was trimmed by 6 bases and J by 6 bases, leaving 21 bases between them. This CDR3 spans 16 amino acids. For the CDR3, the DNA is TGTGCCAGCAGTCCACAATCTAGGGGGGGCGGCAATGAGCAGTTCTTC. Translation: CASSPQSRGGGNEQFF.

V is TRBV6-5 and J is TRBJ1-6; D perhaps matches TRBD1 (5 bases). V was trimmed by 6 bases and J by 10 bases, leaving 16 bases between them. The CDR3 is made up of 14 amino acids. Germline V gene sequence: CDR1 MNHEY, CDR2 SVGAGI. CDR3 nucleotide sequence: TGTGCCAGCAGCCCGGGGAGGGACGGATCACCCCTCCACTTT. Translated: CASSPGRDGSPLHF.

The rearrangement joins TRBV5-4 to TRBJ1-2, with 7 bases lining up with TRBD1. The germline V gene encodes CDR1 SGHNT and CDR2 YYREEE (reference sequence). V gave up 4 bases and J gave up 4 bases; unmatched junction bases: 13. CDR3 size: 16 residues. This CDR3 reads CASSPNQQGVGYGYTF. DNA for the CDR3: TGTGCCAGCAGCCCAAACCAGCAGGGGGTTGGCTATGGCTACACCTTC.

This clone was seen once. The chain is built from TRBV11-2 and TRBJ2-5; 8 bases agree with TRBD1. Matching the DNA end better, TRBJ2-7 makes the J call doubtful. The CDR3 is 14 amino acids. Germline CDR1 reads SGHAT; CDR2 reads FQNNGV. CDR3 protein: CASSFGQGSYEQYF. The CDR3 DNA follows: TGTGCCAGCAGCTTCGGACAGGGATCCTACGAGCAGTACTTC.

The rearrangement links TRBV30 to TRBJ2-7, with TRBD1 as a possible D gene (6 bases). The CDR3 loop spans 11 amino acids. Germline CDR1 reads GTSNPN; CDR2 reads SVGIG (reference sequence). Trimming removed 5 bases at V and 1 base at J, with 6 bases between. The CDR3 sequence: CAWGQSYEQYF. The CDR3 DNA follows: TGTGCCTGGGGACAGTCCTACGAGCAGTACTTC.

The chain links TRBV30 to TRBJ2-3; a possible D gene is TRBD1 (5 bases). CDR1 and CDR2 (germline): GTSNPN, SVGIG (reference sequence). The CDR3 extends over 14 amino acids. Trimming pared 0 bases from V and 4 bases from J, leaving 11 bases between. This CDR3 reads CAWSVRQGADTQYF. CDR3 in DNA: TGTGCCTGGAGTGTACGGCAGGGCGCAGATACGCAGTATTTT.

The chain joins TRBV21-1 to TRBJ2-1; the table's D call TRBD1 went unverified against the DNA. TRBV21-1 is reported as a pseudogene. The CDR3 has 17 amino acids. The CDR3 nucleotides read TGTGCCAGCAGCAGCGTCATGGGGGACAGGGACTACAATGAGCAGTTCTTC. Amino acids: CASSSVMGDRDYNEQFF.

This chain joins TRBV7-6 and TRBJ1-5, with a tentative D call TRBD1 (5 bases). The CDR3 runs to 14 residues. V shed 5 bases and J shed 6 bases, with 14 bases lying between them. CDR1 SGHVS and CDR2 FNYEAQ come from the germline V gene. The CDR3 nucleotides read TGTGCCAGCAGCCCACAGGAGGAGTCTCAGCCCCAGCATTTT. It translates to CASSPQEESQPQHF.